This entry features one TCR beta chain sequence. Its antigen is still unknown. These data originate in a study of shared clonotypes between healthy human individuals. CD45RO-negative CD8 cells positively selected for CCR7 made up the naive population, which excluded terminally differentiated effector memory CD45RA+ cells. Regarding the study as a whole: Sampling used blood alone; tissue repertoires probably differ.

Sequencing used immunoSEQ multiplex PCR; TCRdb keeps in-frame clones, though not all of them. In the table there are approximately 1.9 million clones, approximately 92% of which are singletons. The junction had 8 bases not matched to a gene; V was cut back by 4 bases and J by 3 bases. Germline CDR1 is SNHLY and CDR2 is FYNNEI. There are 15 residues in the CDR3. The chain carries TRBV2 and TRBJ2-7, with 8 bases aligning to TRBD1. This receptor was obtained from a man aged 18 to 30 in good health. Some clones in this sample may be carry-over from other donors' samples. The sequenced sample consisted of naive CD8+ T cells from PBMCs. CDR3 coding DNA: TGTGCCAGCAGTGTTGGGACAGGAGGTTACTACGAGCAGTACTTC. Encoded protein: CASSVGTGGYYEQYF.